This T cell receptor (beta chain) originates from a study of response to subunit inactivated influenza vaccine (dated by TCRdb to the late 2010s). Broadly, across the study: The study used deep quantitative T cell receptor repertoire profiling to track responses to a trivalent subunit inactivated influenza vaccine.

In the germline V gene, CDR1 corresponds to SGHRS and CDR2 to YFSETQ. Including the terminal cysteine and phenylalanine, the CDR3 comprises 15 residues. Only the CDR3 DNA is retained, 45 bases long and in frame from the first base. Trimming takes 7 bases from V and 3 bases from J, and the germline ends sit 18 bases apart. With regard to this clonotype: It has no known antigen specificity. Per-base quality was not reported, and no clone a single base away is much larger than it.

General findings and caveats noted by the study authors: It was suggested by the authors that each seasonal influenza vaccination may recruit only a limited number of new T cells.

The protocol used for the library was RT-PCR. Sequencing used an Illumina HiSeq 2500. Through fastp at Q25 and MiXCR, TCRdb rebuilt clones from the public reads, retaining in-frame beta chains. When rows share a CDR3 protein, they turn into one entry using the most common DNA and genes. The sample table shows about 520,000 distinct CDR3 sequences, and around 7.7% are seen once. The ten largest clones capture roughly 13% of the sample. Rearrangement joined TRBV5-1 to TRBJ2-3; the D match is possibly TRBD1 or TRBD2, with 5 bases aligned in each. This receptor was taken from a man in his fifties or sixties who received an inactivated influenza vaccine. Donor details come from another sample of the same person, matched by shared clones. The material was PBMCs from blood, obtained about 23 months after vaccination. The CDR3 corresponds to CASGEGVGVTDTQYF. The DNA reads TGCGCCAGCGGAGAGGGCGTGGGGGTGACAGATACGCAGTATTTT.